Presented here are 17 T cell receptor beta chains from one specimen sequenced in a study of cytomegalovirus exposure and HLA in healthy donors. The PCR ran on 60 Vbeta and 13 Jbeta primers. Produced via immunoSEQ multiplex PCR; TCRdb's table is partial and in-frame only. The data contain 130,000 or so clones, around 90% of them seen just once; the ten biggest clones take up around 0.5%. The sample consisted of PBMCs. Receptors originate from a middle-aged woman in good health and CMV-seronegative.

This chain joins TRBV6-5 and TRBJ2-1, with 9 bases lining up with TRBD2. The germline V gene encodes CDR1 MNHEY and CDR2 SVGAGI. CDR3 length: 13 amino acids. The junction had 5 bases not matched to a gene; V was cut back by 0 bases and J by 14 bases. The CDR3, as DNA: TGTGCCAGCAGTTACTCGCCTAGCGGGACCAAGTTCTTC. Translating it yields CASSYSPSGTKFF.

The chain recombines TRBV19 with TRBJ2-7; 10 bases agree with TRBD2. CDR3 length: 15 residues. Germline values: CDR1 LNHDA, CDR2 SQIVND (reference sequence). V was pared by 1 base and J by 3 bases, with 3 bases of the junction left unmatched. The DNA of the CDR3 is TGTGCCAGTAGTATAGCTAGCGGGAGTTACTACGAGCAGTACTTC. It specifies CASSIASGSYYEQYF.

The chain uses TRBV5-8 and TRBJ2-5; 8 bases fit TRBD1. Losses at the gene ends were 0 bases for V and 4 bases for J; bases not matched to a gene: 11. Germline V gene data show CDR1 as SGHTS and CDR2 as YDEGEE. The CDR3 has 17 amino acids. CDR3 nucleotide sequence: TGTGCCAGCAGCTTGGGGCAGACAGGGGTCGTCGCAGAGACCCAGTACTTC. This encodes CASSLGQTGVVAETQYF.

This clone has just one count. The chain couples TRBV7-2 to TRBJ2-7, with 9 bases fitting TRBD1. This CDR3 spans 14 amino acids. V lost 3 bases to trimming and J lost 4 bases; unmatched junction nucleotides: 4. Germline assignment: CDR1 SGHTA and CDR2 FQGNSA. DNA for the CDR3: TGTGCCAGCAGCTTTGGGACAGGGCAGTACGAGCAGTACTTC. Its protein product is CASSFGTGQYEQYF.

The gene calls are TRBV28 and TRBJ1-1; D unclear. V was trimmed by 6 bases and J by 0 bases, leaving 11 bases between them. Germline CDR1 is MDHEN and CDR2 is SYDVKM. The length of the CDR3 is 14 residues. The CDR3 nucleotides are TGTGCCAGCAGCCGGGGAGATCTGAACACTGAAGCTTTCTTT. Translated, it gives CASSRGDLNTEAFF.

The V and J genes are TRBV7-2 and TRBJ1-5, with D possibly matching TRBD1 (6 bases). From germline, CDR1 is SGHTA and CDR2 FQGNSA. The CDR3 covers 14 residues. V lost 11 bases, J lost 5 bases, and 19 bases lay in between. CDR3 residues: CARRGGGPHQPQHF. In nucleotides, the CDR3 is TGTGCCCGCCGTGGGGGGGGCCCCCATCAGCCCCAGCATTTT.

This clone was seen more than once but under ten times. J is TRBJ1-3 and V is TRBV4-1, with D tentatively TRBD1 (6 bases). CDR1 and CDR2 (germline): MGHRA, YSYEKL. Trimming removed 1 base at V and 4 bases at J, with 14 bases between. This CDR3 region has 16 residues. The CDR3, as DNA: TGCGCCAGCAGCCAAGTGGGGAGGGGGATCGGAAACACCATATATTTT. Its translation: CASSQVGRGIGNTIYF.

This chain connects TRBV2 to TRBJ2-5; possibly TRBD1 for D (5 bases). The CDR3 is 14 residues long. Germline V gives CDR1 SNHLY, CDR2 FYNNEI. V lost 6 bases and J 1 base, leaving 12 bases between the germline ends. The CDR3 is CASSYRQTQETQYF. The CDR3 DNA follows: TGTGCCAGCAGCTACCGACAGACCCAAGAGACCCAGTACTTC.

The CDR3 coding sequence is TGTGCCAGCAGCCGAGGAGGGGTCGAGCAGTACTTC. It codes for CASSRGGVEQYF. This chain joins TRBV7-9 and TRBJ2-7, with D perhaps matching TRBD2 (6 bases). The CDR3 has 12 amino acids. The germline gives CDR1 SEHNR, CDR2 FQNEAQ (reference sequence). V lost 5 bases and J lost 6, with 11 bases in between.

This chain links TRBV2 with TRBJ1-2, with 12 bases lining up with TRBD1. The J segment lost 4 bases and the V segment lost 6 bases, leaving 9 bases of the junction unmatched. The CDR3 sequence is 16 residues long. CDR1 SNHLY and CDR2 FYNNEI come from the germline V gene. The CDR3 DNA is TGTGCCAGCAGCGACCACCGGGACAGGGGGCTCTATGGCTACACCTTC. It translates to CASSDHRDRGLYGYTF.

This CDR3 reads CASSQEVLPNPYEQYF. For the CDR3, the DNA is TGTGCCAGCAGCCAAGAAGTACTTCCGAACCCCTACGAGCAGTACTTC. This chain links TRBV4-2 with TRBJ2-7; no reliable D call. This CDR3 is 16 amino acids long. With 0 bases removed from V and 2 bases from J, the gap between germline ends came to 14 bases. The V gene's germline CDR1 is LGHNA and CDR2 YNFKEQ.

This clone was detected only once. This chain connects TRBV7-9 to TRBJ1-2, with unresolved D. The CDR3 sequence is 13 residues long. Germline CDR1 reads SEHNR; CDR2 reads FQNEAQ (reference sequence). The ends were cut back, 5 bases at V and 6 bases at J, with 13 bases in the middle. The CDR3 nucleotides read TGTGCCAGCAGCCCAGAGGGAGGCCATGGCTACACCTTC. It codes for CASSPEGGHGYTF. Complete variable domain (other parts from reference TRBV7-9 and TRBJ1-2): DTGVSQNPRHKITKRGQNVTFRCDPISEHNRLYWYRQTLGQGPEFLTYFQNEAQLEKSRLLSDRFSAERPKGSFSTLEIQRTEQGDSAMYLCASSPEGGHGYTFGSGTRLTVV.

The chain is built from TRBV27 and TRBJ1-4; a weak D match, TRBD1 (6 bases). Germline loops: CDR1 MNHEY, CDR2 SMNVEV (reference sequence). CDR3 length: 15 residues. Between the trimmed V and J ends, which lost 5 bases and 1 base, there was a span of 11 bases. CDR3 bases: TGTGCCAGCAGTCCCCAACAGGGAACTAATGAAAAACTGTTTTTT. This sequence encodes CASSPQQGTNEKLFF.

The gene calls are TRBV28 and TRBJ2-2, with D uncertain. The CDR3 is made up of 12 amino acids. Germline values: CDR1 MDHEN, CDR2 SYDVKM. V was clipped by 1 base and J by 5 bases, with 2 bases between them. CDR3 loop: CASSLSTGELFF. CDR3 nucleotides: TGTGCCAGCAGTTTATCGACCGGGGAGCTGTTTTTT.

V usage is TRBV6-5 and J usage is TRBJ2-1; 8 bases are shared with TRBD1. V shed 5 bases and J 4 bases; nucleotides not matched to a gene: 1. The CDR3 length is 13 residues. Germline CDR1 reads MNHEY; CDR2 reads SVGAGI. CDR3 in amino acids: CASSRTGYNEQFF. Written as DNA, the CDR3 is TGTGCCAGCAGTCGGACAGGGTACAATGAGCAGTTCTTC.

The chain has TRBV30 and TRBJ2-5; the D is unclear. Germline V gives CDR1 GTSNPN, CDR2 SVGIG (reference sequence). The CDR3 loop spans 14 amino acids. V lost 5 bases to trimming and J lost 2 bases, with 15 bases between them. The CDR3: CAWVNGPEQETQYF. DNA for the CDR3: TGTGCCTGGGTTAATGGGCCGGAACAAGAGACCCAGTACTTC.

The chain couples TRBV5-1 to TRBJ2-5, with 12 bases that match TRBD2. The V gene's germline CDR1 is SGHRS and CDR2 YFSETQ. Trimming cost V 0 bases and J 2 bases; bases outside gene matches: 8. This CDR3 has 18 residues. CDR3 residues: CASSLGSSGRVDQETQYF. The CDR3 nucleotides read TGCGCCAGCAGCTTGGGATCTAGCGGGAGGGTTGATCAAGAGACCCAGTACTTC.